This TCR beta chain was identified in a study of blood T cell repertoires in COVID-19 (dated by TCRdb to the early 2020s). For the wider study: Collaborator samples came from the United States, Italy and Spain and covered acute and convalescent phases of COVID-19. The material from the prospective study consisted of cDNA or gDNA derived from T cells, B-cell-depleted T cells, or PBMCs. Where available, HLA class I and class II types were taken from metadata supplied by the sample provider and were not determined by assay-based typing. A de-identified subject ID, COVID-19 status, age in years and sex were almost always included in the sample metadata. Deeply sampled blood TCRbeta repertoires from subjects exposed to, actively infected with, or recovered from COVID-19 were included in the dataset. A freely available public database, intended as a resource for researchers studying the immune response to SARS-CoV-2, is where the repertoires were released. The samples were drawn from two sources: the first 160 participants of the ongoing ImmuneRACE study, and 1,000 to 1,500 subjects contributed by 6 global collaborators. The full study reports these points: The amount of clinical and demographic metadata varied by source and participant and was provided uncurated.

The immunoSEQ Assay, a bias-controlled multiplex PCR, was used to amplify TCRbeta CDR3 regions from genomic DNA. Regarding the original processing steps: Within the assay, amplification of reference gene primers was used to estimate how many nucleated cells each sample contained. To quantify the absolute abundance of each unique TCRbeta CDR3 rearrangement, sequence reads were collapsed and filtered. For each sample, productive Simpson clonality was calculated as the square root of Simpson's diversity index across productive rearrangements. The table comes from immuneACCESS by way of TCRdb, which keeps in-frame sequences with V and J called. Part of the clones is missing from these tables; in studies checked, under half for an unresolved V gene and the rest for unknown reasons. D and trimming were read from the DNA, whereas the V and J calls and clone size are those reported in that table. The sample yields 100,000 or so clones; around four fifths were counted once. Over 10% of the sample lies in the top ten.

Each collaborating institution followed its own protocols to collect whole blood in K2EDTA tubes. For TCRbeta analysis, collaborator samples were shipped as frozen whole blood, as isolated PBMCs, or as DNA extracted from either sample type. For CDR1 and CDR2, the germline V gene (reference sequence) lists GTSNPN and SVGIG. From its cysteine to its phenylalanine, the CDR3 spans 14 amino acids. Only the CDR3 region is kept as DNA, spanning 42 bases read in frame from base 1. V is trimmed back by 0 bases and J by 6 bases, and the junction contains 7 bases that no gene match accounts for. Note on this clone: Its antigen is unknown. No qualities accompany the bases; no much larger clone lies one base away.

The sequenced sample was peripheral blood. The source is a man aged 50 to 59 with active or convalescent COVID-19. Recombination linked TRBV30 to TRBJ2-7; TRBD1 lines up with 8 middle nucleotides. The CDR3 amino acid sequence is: CAWSVGTGYGEQYF. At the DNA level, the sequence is TGTGCCTGGAGTGTAGGGACAGGATATGGCGAGCAGTACTTC. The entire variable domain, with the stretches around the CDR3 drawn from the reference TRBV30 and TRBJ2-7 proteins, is SQTIHQWPATLVQPVGSPLSLECTVEGTSNPNLYWYRQAAGRGLQLLFYSVGIGQISSEVPQNLSASRPQDRQFILSSKKLLLSDSGFYLCAWSVGTGYGEQYFGPGTRLTVT.